The clone carrying this T cell receptor beta chain has more than one count but fewer than ten. As yet, its antigen is unknown. The T cells that were sequenced for TCR beta were CD8+ and CD4+ cells from blood. The TEMRA cells underwent FACS enrichment, while the CD8+ and CD4+ T cells underwent negative isolation. This sample is part of a study of CD8 T cells in Susac syndrome. Overall study findings and caveats: As the study acknowledged, the number of individuals in its TCR sequencing and HLA analysis was relatively small.

A quantity of roughly 0.5 to 1 ug RNA underwent reverse transcription using random hexamers. A single record per CDR3 protein comes from TCRdb applying MiXCR to the immunoSEQ multiplex PCR reads. The sample yields 45,000 to 60,000 distinct CDR3 sequences, 92% seen once. This receptor was taken from a human donor in good health. The source material was CD8+ T cells from PBMCs.

CDR3 protein: CASEGRGTPAYEQYF. Written as DNA, the CDR3 is TGTGCCAGCGAAGGTAGGGGGACTCCTGCCTACGAGCAGTACTTC. This rearrangement joins TRBV6-2 or TRBV6-3 to TRBJ2-7, with D tentatively TRBD1 or TRBD2 (6 bases each). The CDR3 is 15 amino acids. The V and J ends lost 8 bases and 2 bases respectively, with 19 bases between them. Germline CDR1 MNHEY, CDR2 SVGEGT.